These T cell receptor beta chains were read from a single sample in a study of blood T cell repertoires in COVID-19. Data came from immunoSEQ multiplex PCR; TCRdb stores just in-frame clones and leaves some out. The repertoire holds some 180,000 clones, with under 80% as singletons. The sequenced material came from peripheral blood. Every receptor here comes from a man aged 50 or older who had recovered from COVID-19. The CDR3 runs from the conserved cysteine through the conserved F or W. Fields, in order: J gene, V gene, D gene, clone size, CDR3 protein, CDR3 DNA. A D gene is named only where the DNA matches it firmly. Expanded clones get a size class; other rows say once, few or many, or leave the size out.

J: TRBJ1-1
V: TRBV18
D: .
size: .
CDR3: CASSPRGSGVDNTEAFF
DNA: TGTGCCAGCTCCCCGCGAGGGAGCGGGGTAGACAACACTGAAGCTTTCTTT

J: TRBJ1-2
V: TRBV7-9
D: .
size: .
CDR3: CASSFAGAEVYGYTF
DNA: TGTGCCAGCAGCTTCGCGGGGGCGGAGGTCTATGGCTACACCTTC

J: TRBJ1-2
V: TRBV10-3
D: .
size: .
CDR3: CAISESQGSYGYTF
DNA: TGTGCCATCAGTGAGTCCCAGGGTTCCTATGGCTACACCTTC

J: TRBJ1-1
V: TRBV27
D: .
size: few
CDR3: CASSFTGGVAFF
DNA: TGTGCCAGCAGTTTTACCGGGGGGGTAGCTTTCTTT

J: TRBJ1-2
V: TRBV18
D: .
size: .
CDR3: CASSPPAGLYDGYTF
DNA: TGTGCCAGCTCACCACCGGCAGGGTTGTACGATGGCTACACCTTC

J: TRBJ2-1
V: TRBV3-1/TRBV3-2
D: TRBD2
size: few
CDR3: CASSQMTSGAYNEQFF
DNA: TGTGCCAGCAGCCAAATGACTAGCGGGGCTTACAATGAGCAGTTCTTC

J: TRBJ1-4
V: TRBV7-9
D: .
size: few
CDR3: CASSFSGQANEKLFF
DNA: TGTGCCAGCAGCTTCAGTGGTCAGGCTAATGAAAAACTGTTTTTT

J: TRBJ2-3
V: TRBV5-1
D: .
size: .
CDR3: CASSSQSTDTQYF
DNA: TGCGCCAGCAGCTCACAGAGCACAGATACGCAGTATTTT

J: TRBJ2-7
V: TRBV2
D: .
size: .
CDR3: CASSEGTSPSYEQYF
DNA: TGTGCCAGCAGTGAAGGGACAAGTCCCTCCTACGAGCAGTACTTC

J: TRBJ1-3
V: TRBV4-2
D: .
size: .
CDR3: CASSQDLGSSGNTIYF
DNA: TGTGCCAGCAGCCAAGATCTGGGGAGCTCTGGAAACACCATATATTTT

J: TRBJ2-3
V: TRBV6-1
D: .
size: once
CDR3: CASSEAQGGGGDTQYF
DNA: TGTGCCAGCAGTGAAGCACAGGGTGGAGGAGGAGATACGCAGTATTTT

J: TRBJ1-3
V: TRBV6-4
D: .
size: .
CDR3: CASSDSQGPTGNTIYF
DNA: TGTGCCAGCAGTGACTCTCAGGGGCCGACTGGAAACACCATATATTTT

J: TRBJ2-5
V: TRBV5-1
D: TRBD1
size: .
CDR3: CASRAPGQREETQYF
DNA: TGCGCCAGCCGCGCCCCGGGACAGCGAGAAGAGACCCAGTACTTC

J: TRBJ2-3
V: TRBV29-1
D: .
size: .
CDR3: CSVEELGAATDTQYF
DNA: TGCAGCGTTGAAGAATTGGGGGCAGCAACAGATACGCAGTATTTT

J: TRBJ2-7
V: TRBV19
D: .
size: .
CDR3: CASSIALGGGYEQYF
DNA: TGTGCCAGTAGTATTGCCCTGGGAGGAGGCTACGAGCAGTACTTC

J: TRBJ1-1
V: TRBV27
D: .
size: .
CDR3: CASSFRVGTEAFF
DNA: TGTGCCAGCAGTTTCCGGGTGGGCACTGAAGCTTTCTTT

J: TRBJ1-4
V: TRBV3-1/TRBV3-2
D: .
size: .
CDR3: CASSQEPAVVEKLFF
DNA: TGTGCCAGCAGCCAAGAGCCTGCGGTGGTGGAAAAACTGTTTTTT

J: TRBJ2-7
V: TRBV12-3/TRBV12-4
D: .
size: .
CDR3: CASSAGPGEQYF
DNA: TGTGCCAGCAGTGCCGGTCCTGGCGAGCAGTACTTC

J: TRBJ2-5
V: TRBV7-9
D: TRBD2
size: .
CDR3: CASSLGTSGRRQETQYF
DNA: TGTGCCAGCAGCTTAGGAACTAGCGGGAGAAGGCAAGAGACCCAGTACTTC

J: TRBJ2-6
V: TRBV6-1
D: .
size: once
CDR3: CASSEQGPSSGANVLTF
DNA: TGTGCCAGCAGTGAGCAGGGGCCGAGCTCTGGGGCCAACGTCCTGACTTTC

J: TRBJ2-7
V: TRBV7-3
D: TRBD2
size: .
CDR3: CASSSRLAGVNEQYF
DNA: TGTGCCAGCAGCTCAAGACTAGCGGGAGTGAACGAGCAGTACTTC

J: TRBJ2-6
V: TRBV19
D: .
size: .
CDR3: CASTLGLVGANVLTF
DNA: TGTGCCAGTACCCTCGGGTTGGTCGGGGCCAACGTCCTGACTTTC

J: TRBJ2-3
V: TRBV24-1
D: .
size: .
CDR3: CATSAQAGYTDTQYF
DNA: TGTGCCACCAGTGCGCAAGCGGGCTACACAGATACGCAGTATTTT

J: TRBJ1-2
V: TRBV19
D: .
size: once
CDR3: CASSAQIYYGYTF
DNA: TGTGCCAGTAGTGCACAGATATACTATGGCTACACCTTC

J: TRBJ1-4
V: TRBV19
D: TRBD1
size: once
CDR3: CASPPRRGATPKCPGTGNEKLFF
DNA: TGTGCCAGCCCACCGAGGCGAGGGGCCACCCCAAAATGCCCCGGGACAGGTAATGAAAAACTGTTTTTT

J: TRBJ2-2
V: TRBV10-1
D: .
size: few
CDR3: CASAVGSGNTGELFF
DNA: TGCGCCAGCGCCGTCGGTAGCGGGAACACCGGGGAGCTGTTTTTT

J: TRBJ1-1
V: TRBV5-1
D: TRBD1
size: .
CDR3: CASSLVWTGGMNTEAFF
DNA: TGCGCCAGCAGCTTGGTATGGACAGGGGGCATGAACACTGAAGCTTTCTTT